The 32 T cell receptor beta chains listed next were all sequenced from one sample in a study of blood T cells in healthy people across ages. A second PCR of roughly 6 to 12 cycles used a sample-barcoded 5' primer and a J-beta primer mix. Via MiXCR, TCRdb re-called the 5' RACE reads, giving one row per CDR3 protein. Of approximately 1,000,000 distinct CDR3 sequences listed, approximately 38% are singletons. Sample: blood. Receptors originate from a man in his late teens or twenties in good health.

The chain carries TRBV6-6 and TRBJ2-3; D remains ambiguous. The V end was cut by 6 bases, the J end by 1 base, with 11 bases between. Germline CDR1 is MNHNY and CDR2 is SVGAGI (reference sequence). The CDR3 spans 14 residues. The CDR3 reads CASRPLSGTDTQYF. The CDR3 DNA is TGTGCCAGCAGACCTTTATCAGGCACAGATACGCAGTATTTT.

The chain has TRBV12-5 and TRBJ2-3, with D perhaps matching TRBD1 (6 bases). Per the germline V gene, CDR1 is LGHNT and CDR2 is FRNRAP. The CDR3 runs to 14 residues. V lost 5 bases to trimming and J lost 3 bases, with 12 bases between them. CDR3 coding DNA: TGTGCTAGTGGTAGCAGGGGCCGGACAGATACGCAGTATTTT. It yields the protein CASGSRGRTDTQYF. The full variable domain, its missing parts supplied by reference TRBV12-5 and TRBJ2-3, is DARVTQTPRHKVTEMGQEVTMRCQPILGHNTVFWYRQTMMQGLELLAYFRNRAPLDDSGMPKDRFSAEMPDATLATLKIQPSEPRDSAVYFCASGSRGRTDTQYFGPGTRLTVL.

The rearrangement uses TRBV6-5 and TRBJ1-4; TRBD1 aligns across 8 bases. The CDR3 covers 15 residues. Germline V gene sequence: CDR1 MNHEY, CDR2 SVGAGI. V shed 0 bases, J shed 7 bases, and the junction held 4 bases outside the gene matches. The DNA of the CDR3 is TGTGCCAGCAGTTACTCGACAGGGGCCCTTGAAAAACTGTTTTTT. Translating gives CASSYSTGALEKLFF.

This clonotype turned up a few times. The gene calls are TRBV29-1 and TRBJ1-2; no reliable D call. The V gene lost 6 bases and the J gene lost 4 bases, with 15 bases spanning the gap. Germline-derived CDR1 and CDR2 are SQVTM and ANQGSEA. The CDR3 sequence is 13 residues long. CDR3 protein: CSVQESGSYGYTF. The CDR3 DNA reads TGCAGCGTCCAGGAGAGCGGCTCCTATGGCTACACCTTC.

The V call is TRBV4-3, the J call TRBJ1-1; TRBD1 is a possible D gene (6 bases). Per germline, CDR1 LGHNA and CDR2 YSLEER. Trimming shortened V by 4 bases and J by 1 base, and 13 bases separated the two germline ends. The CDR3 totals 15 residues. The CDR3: CASSLGGAWNTEAFF. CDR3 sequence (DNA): TGCGCCAGCAGCCTTGGGGGGGCCTGGAACACTGAAGCTTTCTTT.

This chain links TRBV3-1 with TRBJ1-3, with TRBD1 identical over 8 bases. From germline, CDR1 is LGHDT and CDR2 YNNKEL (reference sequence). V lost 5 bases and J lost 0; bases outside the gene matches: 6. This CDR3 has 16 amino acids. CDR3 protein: CASSSGQGHSGNTIYF. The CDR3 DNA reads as TGTGCCAGCAGCTCTGGACAGGGACACTCTGGAAACACCATATATTTT.

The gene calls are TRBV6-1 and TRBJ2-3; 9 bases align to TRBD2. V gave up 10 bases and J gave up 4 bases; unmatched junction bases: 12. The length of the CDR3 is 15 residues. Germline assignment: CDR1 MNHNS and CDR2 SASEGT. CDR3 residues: CATSWGGGASDTQYF. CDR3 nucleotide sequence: TGTGCCACCTCTTGGGGCGGGGGGGCCTCAGATACGCAGTATTTT.

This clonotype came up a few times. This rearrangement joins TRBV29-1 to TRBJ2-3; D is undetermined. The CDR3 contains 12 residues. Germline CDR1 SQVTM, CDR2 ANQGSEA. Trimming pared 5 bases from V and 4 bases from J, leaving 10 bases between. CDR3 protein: CSVIQEPDTQYF. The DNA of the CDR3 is TGCAGCGTTATCCAGGAGCCAGATACGCAGTATTTT.

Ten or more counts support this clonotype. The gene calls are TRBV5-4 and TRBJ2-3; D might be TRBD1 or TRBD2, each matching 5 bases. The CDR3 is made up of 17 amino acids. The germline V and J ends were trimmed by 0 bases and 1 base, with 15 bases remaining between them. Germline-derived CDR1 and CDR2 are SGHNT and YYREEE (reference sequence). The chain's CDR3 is CASSLDLWGSGTDTQYF. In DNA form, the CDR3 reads TGTGCCAGCAGCTTGGACTTATGGGGGAGCGGCACAGATACGCAGTATTTT.

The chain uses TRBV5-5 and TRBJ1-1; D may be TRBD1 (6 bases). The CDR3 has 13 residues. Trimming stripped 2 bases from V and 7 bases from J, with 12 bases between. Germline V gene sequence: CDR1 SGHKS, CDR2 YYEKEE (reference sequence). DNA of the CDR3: TGTGCCAGCAGCTTTTGGGACACCGATGAAGCTTTCTTT. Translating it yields CASSFWDTDEAFF.

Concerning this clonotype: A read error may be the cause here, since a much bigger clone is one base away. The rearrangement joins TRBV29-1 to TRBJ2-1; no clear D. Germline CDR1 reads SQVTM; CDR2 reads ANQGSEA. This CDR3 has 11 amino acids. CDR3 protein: CSAHGDNELFF. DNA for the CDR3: TGCAGCGCTCACGGAGACAATGAGCTGTTCTTC.

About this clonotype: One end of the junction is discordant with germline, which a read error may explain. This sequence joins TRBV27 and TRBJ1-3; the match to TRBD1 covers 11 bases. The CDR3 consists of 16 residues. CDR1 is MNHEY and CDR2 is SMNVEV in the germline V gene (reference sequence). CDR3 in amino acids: CVSSPGQGASGNTIYF. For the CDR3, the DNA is TGTGTCAGCAGTCCTGGACAGGGGGCATCTGGAAACACCATATATTTT.

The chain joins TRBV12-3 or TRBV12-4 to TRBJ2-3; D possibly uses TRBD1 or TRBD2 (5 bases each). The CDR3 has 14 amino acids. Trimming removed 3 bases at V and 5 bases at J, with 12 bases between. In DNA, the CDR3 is TGTGCCAGCAGTTTCCGGGGCCTTTTAGATACGCAGTATTTT. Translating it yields CASSFRGLLDTQYF.

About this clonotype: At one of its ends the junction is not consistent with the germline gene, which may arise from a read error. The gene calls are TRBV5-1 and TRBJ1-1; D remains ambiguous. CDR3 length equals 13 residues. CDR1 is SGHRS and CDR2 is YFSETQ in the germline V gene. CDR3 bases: TGCGCCAGCAGCACGGGAGTGAACATTGAAGCTTTCTTT. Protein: CASSTGVNIEAFF.

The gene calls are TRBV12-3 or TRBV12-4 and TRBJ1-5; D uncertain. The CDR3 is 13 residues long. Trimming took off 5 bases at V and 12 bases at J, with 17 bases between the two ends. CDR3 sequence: CASSVLRDTLQHF. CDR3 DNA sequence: TGTGCCAGCAGTGTCCTGAGAGACACGCTCCAGCATTTT.

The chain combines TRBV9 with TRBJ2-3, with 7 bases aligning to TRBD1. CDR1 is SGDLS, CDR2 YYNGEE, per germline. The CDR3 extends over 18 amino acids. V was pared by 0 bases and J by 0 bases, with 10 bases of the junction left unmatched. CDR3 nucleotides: TGTGCCAGCAGCGTAGTTGGGACAGTCCGTTCTAGCACAGATACGCAGTATTTT. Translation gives CASSVVGTVRSSTDTQYF.

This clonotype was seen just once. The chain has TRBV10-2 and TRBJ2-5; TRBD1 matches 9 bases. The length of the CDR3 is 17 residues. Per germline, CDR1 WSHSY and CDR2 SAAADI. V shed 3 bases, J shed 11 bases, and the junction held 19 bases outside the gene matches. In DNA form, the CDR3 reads TGCGCCAGCAGTGATAACAGGGGGCTTAAACCCTACAATGAGCAGTACTTC. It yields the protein CASSDNRGLKPYNEQYF.

The CDR3 DNA sequence: TGTGCCAGCAGTGAATACGGGTTGCCCCGCTCTGGGGCCAACGTCCTGACTTTC. It encodes CASSEYGLPRSGANVLTF. The rearrangement uses TRBV25-1 and TRBJ2-6; D gene unclear. Trimming left V 0 bases short and J 0 bases short, with 12 bases between. The CDR3 spans 18 residues. Per germline, CDR1 MGHDK and CDR2 SYGVNS.

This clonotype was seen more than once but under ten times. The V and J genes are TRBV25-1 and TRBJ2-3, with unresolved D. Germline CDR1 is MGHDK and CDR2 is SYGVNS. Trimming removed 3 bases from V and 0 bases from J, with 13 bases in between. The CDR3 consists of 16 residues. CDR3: CASSDAQKPSTDTQYF. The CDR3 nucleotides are TGTGCCAGCAGTGATGCCCAGAAACCTAGCACAGATACGCAGTATTTT. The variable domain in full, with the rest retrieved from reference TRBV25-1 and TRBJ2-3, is EADIYQTPRYLVIGTGKKITLECSQTMGHDKMYWYQQDPGMELHLIHYSYGVNSTEKGDLSSESTVSRIRTEHFPLTLESARPSHTSQYLCASSDAQKPSTDTQYFGPGTRLTVL.

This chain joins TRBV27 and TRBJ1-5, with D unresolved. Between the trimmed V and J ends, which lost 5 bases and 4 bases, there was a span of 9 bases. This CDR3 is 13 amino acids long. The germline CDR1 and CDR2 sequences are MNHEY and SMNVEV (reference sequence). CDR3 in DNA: TGTGCCAGCAGTATACAGATTAATCAGCCCCAGCATTTT. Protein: CASSIQINQPQHF.

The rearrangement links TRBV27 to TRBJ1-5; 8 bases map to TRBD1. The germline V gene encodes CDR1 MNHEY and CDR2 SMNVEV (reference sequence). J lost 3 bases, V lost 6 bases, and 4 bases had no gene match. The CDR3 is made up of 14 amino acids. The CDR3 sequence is CASRPDRDNQPQHF. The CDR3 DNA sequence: TGTGCCAGCAGACCGGACAGGGACAATCAGCCCCAGCATTTT.

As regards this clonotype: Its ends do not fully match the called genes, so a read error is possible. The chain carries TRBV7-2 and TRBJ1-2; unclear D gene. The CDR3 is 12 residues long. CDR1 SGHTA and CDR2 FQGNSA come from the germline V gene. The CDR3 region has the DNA TGTGCCAGCAGCTTAGACGGATATGGCCACACCTTC. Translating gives CASSLDGYGHTF. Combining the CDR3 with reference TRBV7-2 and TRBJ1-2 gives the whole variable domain GAGVSQSPSNKVTEKGKDVELRCDPISGHTALYWYRQSLGQGLEFLIYFQGNSAPDKSGLPSDRFSAERTGGSVSTLTIQRTQQEDSAVYLCASSLDGYGHTFGSGTRLTVV.

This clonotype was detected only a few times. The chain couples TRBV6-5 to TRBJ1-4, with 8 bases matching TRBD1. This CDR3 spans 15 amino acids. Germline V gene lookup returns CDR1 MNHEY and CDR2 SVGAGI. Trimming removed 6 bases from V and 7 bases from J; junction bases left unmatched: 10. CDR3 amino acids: CASSRGDRWGEKLFF. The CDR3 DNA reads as TGTGCCAGCAGCCGCGGGGACAGGTGGGGTGAAAAACTGTTTTTT.

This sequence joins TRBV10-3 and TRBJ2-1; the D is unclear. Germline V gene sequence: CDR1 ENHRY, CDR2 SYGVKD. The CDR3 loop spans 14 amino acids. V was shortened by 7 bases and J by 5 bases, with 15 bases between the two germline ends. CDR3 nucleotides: TGTGCCATCACCGGAAGGAACAACAACAATGAGCAGTTCTTC. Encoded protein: CAITGRNNNNEQFF.

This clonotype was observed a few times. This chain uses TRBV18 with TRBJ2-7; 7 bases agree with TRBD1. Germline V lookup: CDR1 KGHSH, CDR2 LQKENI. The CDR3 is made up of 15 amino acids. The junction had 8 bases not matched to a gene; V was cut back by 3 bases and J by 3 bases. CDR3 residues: CASSPRTGAFYEQYF. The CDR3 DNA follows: TGTGCCAGCTCACCTCGAACAGGGGCTTTCTACGAGCAGTACTTC.

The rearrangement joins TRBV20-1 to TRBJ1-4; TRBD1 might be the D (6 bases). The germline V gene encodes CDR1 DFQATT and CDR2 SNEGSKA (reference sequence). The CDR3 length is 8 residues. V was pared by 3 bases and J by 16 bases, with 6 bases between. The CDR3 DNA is TGCAGTGCTAGCAGGGGGTTTTTT. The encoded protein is CSASRGFF.

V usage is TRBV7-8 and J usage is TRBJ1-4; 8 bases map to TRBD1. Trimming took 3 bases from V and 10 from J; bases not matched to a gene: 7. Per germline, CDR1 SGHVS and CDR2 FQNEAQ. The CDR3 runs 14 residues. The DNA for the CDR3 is TGTGCCAGCAGCTTCGACAGGGGAAGTAGAAAACTGTTTTTT. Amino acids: CASSFDRGSRKLFF.

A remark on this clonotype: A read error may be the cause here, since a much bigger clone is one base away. The DNA of the CDR3 is TGCAGCGTTACGTCTAGCGCAGATACGCAGTATTTT. This translates into CSVTSSADTQYF. The chain employs TRBV29-1 and TRBJ2-3; D perhaps matches TRBD2 (6 bases). V was shortened by 5 bases and J by 4 bases, with 10 bases between the two germline ends. The CDR3 consists of 12 residues. Germline values: CDR1 SQVTM, CDR2 ANQGSEA.

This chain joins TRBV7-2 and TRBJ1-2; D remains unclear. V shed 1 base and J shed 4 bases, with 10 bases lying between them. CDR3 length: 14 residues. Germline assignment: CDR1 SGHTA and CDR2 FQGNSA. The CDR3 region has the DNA TGTGCCAGCAGCTTAGATTTCGGTAGCTATGGCTACACCTTC. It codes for CASSLDFGSYGYTF.

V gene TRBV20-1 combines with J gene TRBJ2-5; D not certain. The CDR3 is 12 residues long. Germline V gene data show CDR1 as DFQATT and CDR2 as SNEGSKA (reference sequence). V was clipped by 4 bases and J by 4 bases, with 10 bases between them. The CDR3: CSATAARETQYF. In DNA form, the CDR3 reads TGCAGTGCTACCGCGGCACGAGAGACCCAGTACTTC.

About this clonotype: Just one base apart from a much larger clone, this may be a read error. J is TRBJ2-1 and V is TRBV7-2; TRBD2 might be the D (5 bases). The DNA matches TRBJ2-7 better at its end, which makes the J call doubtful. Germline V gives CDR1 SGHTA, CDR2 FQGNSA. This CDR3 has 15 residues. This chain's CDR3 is CASSLVNLADNEQYF. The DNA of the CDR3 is TGTGCCAGCAGCTTAGTAAATCTAGCTGACAATGAGCAGTACTTC.

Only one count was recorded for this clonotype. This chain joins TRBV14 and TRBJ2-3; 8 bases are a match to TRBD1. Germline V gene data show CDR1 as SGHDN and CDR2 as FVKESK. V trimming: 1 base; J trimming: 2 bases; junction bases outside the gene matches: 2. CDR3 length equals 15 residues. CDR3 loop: CASSQGDRTTDTQYF. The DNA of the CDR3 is TGTGCCAGCAGCCAAGGGGACAGGACCACAGATACGCAGTATTTT. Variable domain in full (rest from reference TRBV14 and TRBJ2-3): EAGVTQFPSHSVIEKGQTVTLRCDPISGHDNLYWYRRVMGKEIKFLLHFVKESKQDESGMPNNRFLAERTGGTYSTLKVQPAELEDSGVYFCASSQGDRTTDTQYFGPGTRLTVL.